The 3 T cell receptor beta chains listed next were all sequenced from one sample in a study of blood T cell repertoires in COVID-19. Some clones are missing from TCRdb's copy, which holds only in-frame ones; the method was immunoSEQ multiplex PCR. Here the sample spans 100,000 to 150,000 clones, 80% to 90% being singletons. The sample consisted of PBMCs or T cells enriched from blood (not recorded which). Every receptor here comes from a man between 40 and 49 years old with acute COVID-19.

V usage is TRBV12-3 or TRBV12-4 and J usage is TRBJ1-4, with D uncertain. Trimming stripped 6 bases from V and 8 bases from J, with 10 bases between. This CDR3 is built from 12 residues. CDR3 nucleotides: TGTGCCAGCAGCCCGGGAGAGGAAAAACTGTTTTTT. It specifies CASSPGEEKLFF.

The genes are TRBV28 and TRBJ2-7; D perhaps matches TRBD2 (6 bases). The CDR3 contains 15 residues. Trimming stripped 7 bases from V and 3 bases from J, with 19 bases between. Germline V lookup: CDR1 MDHEN, CDR2 SYDVKM. Here the CDR3 DNA reads TGTGCCAGCACCCCCCCGGGACTCGTGAACTACGAGCAGTACTTC. This sequence encodes CASTPPGLVNYEQYF.

This clone was seen a few times. V gene TRBV27 combines with J gene TRBJ1-2, with D unresolved. With 6 bases removed from V and 2 bases from J, the gap between germline ends came to 13 bases. The CDR3 runs to 14 residues. CDR1 is MNHEY, CDR2 SMNVEV, per germline (reference sequence). Here the CDR3 DNA reads TGTGCCAGCAGCCAAAATTCGGGAAACTATGGCTACACCTTC. Its protein is CASSQNSGNYGYTF.